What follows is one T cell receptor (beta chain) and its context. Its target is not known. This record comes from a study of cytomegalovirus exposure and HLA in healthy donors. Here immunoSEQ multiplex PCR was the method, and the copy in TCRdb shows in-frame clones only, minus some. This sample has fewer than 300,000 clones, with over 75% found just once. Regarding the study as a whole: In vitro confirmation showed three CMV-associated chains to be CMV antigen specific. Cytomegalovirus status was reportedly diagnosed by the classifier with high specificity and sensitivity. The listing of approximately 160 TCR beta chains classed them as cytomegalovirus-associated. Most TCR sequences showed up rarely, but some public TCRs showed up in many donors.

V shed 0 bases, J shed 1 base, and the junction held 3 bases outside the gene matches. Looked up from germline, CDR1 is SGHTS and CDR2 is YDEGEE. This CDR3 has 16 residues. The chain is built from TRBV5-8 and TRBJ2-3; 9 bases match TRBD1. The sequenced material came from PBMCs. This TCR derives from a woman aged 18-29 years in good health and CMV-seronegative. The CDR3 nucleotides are TGTGCCAGCAGCTTGGGGACAGGGGCGGGCACAGATACGCAGTATTTT. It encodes CASSLGTGAGTDTQYF. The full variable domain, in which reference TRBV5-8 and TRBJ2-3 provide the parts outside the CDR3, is EAGVTQSPTHLIKTRGQQATLRCSPISGHTSVYWYQQALGLGLQFLLWYDEGEERNRGNFPPRFSGRQFPNYSSELNVNALELEDSALYLCASSLGTGAGTDTQYFGPGTRLTVL.